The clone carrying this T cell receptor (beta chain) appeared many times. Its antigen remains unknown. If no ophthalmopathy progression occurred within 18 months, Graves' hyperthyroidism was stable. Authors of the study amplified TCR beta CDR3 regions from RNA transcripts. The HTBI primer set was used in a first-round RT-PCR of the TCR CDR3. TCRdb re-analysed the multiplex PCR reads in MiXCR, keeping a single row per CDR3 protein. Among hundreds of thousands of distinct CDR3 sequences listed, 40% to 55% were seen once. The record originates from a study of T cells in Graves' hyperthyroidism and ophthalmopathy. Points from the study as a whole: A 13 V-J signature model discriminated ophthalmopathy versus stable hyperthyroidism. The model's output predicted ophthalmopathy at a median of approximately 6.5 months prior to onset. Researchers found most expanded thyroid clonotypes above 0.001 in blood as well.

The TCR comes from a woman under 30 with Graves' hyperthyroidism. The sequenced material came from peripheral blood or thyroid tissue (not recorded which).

CDR3 sequence: CSVEASGASYEQYF. The CDR3 bases are TGCAGCGTTGAAGCTAGCGGTGCCTCCTACGAGCAGTACTTC. The V and J genes are TRBV29-1 and TRBJ2-7; the match to TRBD2 covers 7 bases. Germline trimming cut 1 base from V and 0 bases from J; bases unmatched to any gene: 3. Germline values: CDR1 SQVTM, CDR2 ANQGSEA. The CDR3 sequence is 14 residues long.